This T cell receptor beta chain is drawn from a study of shared clonotypes between healthy human individuals. In the study overall: The donor pool was made up of two women and a few men aged 18 to 49. Findings and caveats of the study: Clonotypes shared by all four donors outscored non-shared clonotypes in generation probability. It was expected that sequencing depth would affect clonotype sharing among donors. The study generally estimated greater richness for naive than memory subsets.

Concerning this clone itself: Its antigen is not identified.

Libraries were prepared by immunoSEQ multiplex PCR; TCRdb keeps only in-frame clonotypes and omits some of them. In the table there are about 870,000 clones, approximately 92% of which are singletons. This CDR3 region has 14 residues. Germline-derived CDR1 and CDR2 are MNHEY and SMNVEV (reference sequence). J gave up 0 bases and V 6 bases, and 4 bases lay outside the gene matches. CD45RO negativity and positive selection for CCR7 defined naive CD8 cells, a population that excluded terminally differentiated effector memory CD45RA+ cells. This TCR was recovered from a man aged 25-40 years in good health. V gene TRBV27 combines with J gene TRBJ2-7, with TRBD2 matching 8 bases. The sequenced material came from naive CD8+ T cells sorted from blood. This chain's CDR3 is CASRSGSVSYEQYF. Written as DNA, the CDR3 is TGTGCCAGCAGAAGCGGGAGCGTCTCCTACGAGCAGTACTTC.